Described below is a single T cell receptor beta chain sequence and its context. The antigen remains unidentified. One junction end disagrees with the germline gene, perhaps due to a read error. 60 Vbeta and 13 Jbeta primers were used in PCR. Measured with immunoSEQ multiplex PCR; TCRdb has only the in-frame clones, and not every one. The data contain hundreds of thousands of clones, more than 65% of them seen just once; the ten biggest clones take up about 1.9%. The germline gives CDR1 SGHNT, CDR2 YYREEE (reference sequence). The length of the CDR3 is 17 residues. These data are taken from a study of cytomegalovirus exposure and HLA in healthy donors. Overall study results and limits: In a later analysis, CMV-associated beta chains were mostly HLA-associated, it appeared.

Sequences were obtained from PBMCs. The receptor was isolated from a woman aged 30 to 39 in good health and CMV-seronegative. The V call is TRBV5-4, the J call TRBJ2-3; perhaps TRBD2 as D (5 bases). CDR3 coding DNA: TGTGTCAGCAGCTCCTCCCCCACTCCCCGGGGTACAGATACGCAGTATTTT. This translates into CVSSSSPTPRGTDTQYF.